These 15 T cell receptor beta chains came from one sample sequenced in a study of cytomegalovirus exposure and HLA in healthy donors. 60 Vbeta and 13 Jbeta primers were used in PCR. The data were produced by immunoSEQ multiplex PCR, yet TCRdb's version contains in-frame clones alone and is incomplete. The profile shows 100,000 to 150,000 clones, about 81% of them singletons. The sequencing input was PBMCs. These receptors were taken from a woman aged 30 to 39 in good health and CMV-seronegative.

In its sample, this clone was seen a few times. The rearrangement joins TRBV4-3 to TRBJ2-1; tentatively, D is TRBD2 (6 bases). CDR3 length equals 15 residues. The V end was cut by 0 bases, the J end by 7 bases, with 13 bases between. The V gene's germline CDR1 is LGHNA and CDR2 YSLEER. The DNA for the CDR3 is TGCGCCAGCAGCCAAGATCGGGCGGGGAAGAATGAGCAGTTCTTC. Translating gives CASSQDRAGKNEQFF.

CDR3 coding DNA: TGTGCCACCAGCAGAGATCGGGGCGGGAGTATCTACAATGAGCAGTTCTTC. Translation gives CATSRDRGGSIYNEQFF. The chain has TRBV15 and TRBJ2-1, with TRBD2 identical over 7 bases. CDR1 is LNHNV and CDR2 is YYDKDF in the germline V gene (reference sequence). This CDR3 has 17 amino acids. The V and J ends lost 0 bases and 3 bases, in that order; junction bases with no gene match: 8.

This chain joins TRBV4-1 and TRBJ2-2, with D possibly matching TRBD1 (5 bases). The V gene lost 1 base and the J gene lost 6 bases, with 15 bases spanning the gap. Germline assignment: CDR1 MGHRA and CDR2 YSYEKL. The CDR3 extends over 16 amino acids. CDR3 protein: CASSQGVRVESGELFF. The CDR3 region has the DNA TGCGCCAGCAGCCAAGGGGTCAGGGTGGAATCCGGGGAGCTGTTTTTT.

The rearrangement uses TRBV6-1 and TRBJ2-7; tentative D call: TRBD1 (5 bases). The V gene's germline CDR1 is MNHNS and CDR2 SASEGT. Trimming took off 1 base at V and 1 base at J, with 14 bases between the two ends. This CDR3 has 16 amino acids. CDR3 region: CASSEGVGVGSYEQYF. Here the CDR3 DNA reads TGTGCCAGCAGTGAAGGGGTAGGGGTGGGGTCCTACGAGCAGTACTTC.

In the case of this clone: The germline gene is not matched at one end of the junction; a read error may be the cause. This rearrangement joins TRBV7-6 to TRBJ2-4; D may be TRBD2 (6 bases). CDR3 size: 15 residues. From germline, CDR1 is SGHVS and CDR2 FNYEAQ. DNA of the CDR3: TGTGCCAGCAGCTCCATCGGGGGAGCCCAAAACATTCAGTACTTC. This gives the protein CASSSIGGAQNIQYF.

The chain employs TRBV6-5 and TRBJ1-5; D perhaps matches TRBD1 (6 bases). Per the germline V gene, CDR1 is MNHEY and CDR2 is SVGAGI. This CDR3 comprises 15 residues. V dropped 5 bases and J dropped 2 bases, with 13 bases sitting between them. DNA for the CDR3: TGTGCCAGCAGTCCGGGGACATCCCGCAATCAGCCCCAGCATTTT. As protein: CASSPGTSRNQPQHF.

This chain joins TRBV6-5 and TRBJ1-4; tentatively, D is TRBD1 (6 bases). Trimming took 7 bases from V and 4 from J, leaving 13 bases between them. CDR1 and CDR2 (germline): MNHEY, SVGAGI. This CDR3 contains 14 residues. CDR3 protein: CASKPPDSNEKLFF. In nucleotides, the CDR3 is TGTGCCAGCAAGCCCCCGGACAGTAATGAAAAACTGTTTTTT.

This chain connects TRBV11-2 to TRBJ1-3; no definite D call. Germline V gene lookup returns CDR1 SGHAT and CDR2 FQNNGV. Trimming took 5 bases from V and 4 from J, leaving 9 bases between them. The CDR3 is made up of 13 amino acids. The CDR3 region has the DNA TGTGCCAGCAGCCCAGAGGCCGGAAACACCATATATTTT. Translation gives CASSPEAGNTIYF.

The chain recombines TRBV30 with TRBJ2-2, with 9 bases aligning to TRBD2. CDR1 GTSNPN and CDR2 SVGIG come from the germline V gene (reference sequence). The CDR3 totals 18 residues. V shed 4 bases and J 4 bases; nucleotides not matched to a gene: 16. CDR3: CAWKVHRASGVSTGELFF. The CDR3 DNA sequence: TGTGCCTGGAAAGTTCACAGGGCTAGCGGGGTGAGCACCGGGGAGCTGTTTTTT. Using reference TRBV30 and TRBJ2-2 for the parts outside the CDR3, the full variable domain is SQTIHQWPATLVQPVGSPLSLECTVEGTSNPNLYWYRQAAGRGLQLLFYSVGIGQISSEVPQNLSASRPQDRQFILSSKKLLLSDSGFYLCAWKVHRASGVSTGELFFGEGSRLTVL.

Only one count was recorded for this clone. The chain links TRBV5-3 to TRBJ2-5; no clear D. TRBV5-3 is placed among ORFs of uncertain function. Trimming took 8 bases from V and 4 from J, leaving 3 bases between them. CDR3 length: 9 amino acids. CDR3 nucleotides: TGTGCCAGCGTAGAGACCCAGTACTTC. Translating it yields CASVETQYF.

V is TRBV29-1 and J is TRBJ2-7; TRBD2 matches 8 bases. Germline CDR1 is SQVTM and CDR2 is ANQGSEA. With 4 bases clipped from V and 4 bases from J, the junction kept 6 bases outside the gene matches. The CDR3 totals 13 residues. Here the CDR3 reads CSVAGGAVYEQYF. The CDR3 nucleotides are TGCAGCGTTGCCGGGGGGGCCGTTTACGAGCAGTACTTC.

The genes are TRBV4-1 and TRBJ2-5; 12 bases are shared with TRBD2. This CDR3 contains 16 residues. V gave up 5 bases and J gave up 4 bases; unmatched junction bases: 8. The germline CDR1 and CDR2 sequences are MGHRA and YSYEKL. The CDR3 here is CASSSLAGGPPETQYF. CDR3 nucleotide sequence: TGCGCCAGCAGCTCACTAGCGGGGGGCCCCCCAGAGACCCAGTACTTC.

This clone was counted a few times. The genes are TRBV4-1 and TRBJ2-3, with 14 bases matching TRBD2. CDR1 is MGHRA, CDR2 YSYEKL, per germline. The ends lost 4 bases at V and 4 bases at J; junction bases unmatched: 10. This CDR3 has 18 amino acids. The CDR3 nucleotides are TGCGCCAGCAGCCGCGGACTAGCGGGGGGACGGCGGGCAGATACGCAGTATTTT. This codes for CASSRGLAGGRRADTQYF.

The V call is TRBV30, the J call TRBJ1-5; no clear D gene. The V and J ends lost 2 bases and 4 bases respectively, with 9 bases between them. Per the germline V gene, CDR1 is GTSNPN and CDR2 is SVGIG (reference sequence). This CDR3 is 13 amino acids long. CDR3 protein: CAWSLTGNQPQHF. CDR3 nucleotide sequence: TGTGCCTGGAGTTTGACGGGAAATCAGCCCCAGCATTTT.

The genes are TRBV30 and TRBJ2-1; D may be TRBD2 (6 bases). Trimming took 8 bases from V and 6 from J, leaving 20 bases between them. This CDR3 has 14 amino acids. In germline, CDR1 is GTSNPN, CDR2 SVGIG (reference sequence). The CDR3 loop is CALERAKVGNEQFF. The CDR3 DNA sequence: TGTGCCCTGGAGCGGGCTAAAGTTGGCAATGAGCAGTTCTTC.